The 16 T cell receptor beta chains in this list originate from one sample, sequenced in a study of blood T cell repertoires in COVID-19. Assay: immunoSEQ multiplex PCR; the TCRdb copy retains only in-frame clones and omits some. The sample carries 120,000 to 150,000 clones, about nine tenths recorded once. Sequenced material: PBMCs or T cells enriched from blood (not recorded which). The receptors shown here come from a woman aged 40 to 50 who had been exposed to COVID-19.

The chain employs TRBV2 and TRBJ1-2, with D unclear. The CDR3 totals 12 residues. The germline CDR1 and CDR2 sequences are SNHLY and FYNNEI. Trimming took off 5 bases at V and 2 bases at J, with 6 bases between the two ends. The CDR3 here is CASSLENYGYTF. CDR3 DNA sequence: TGTGCCAGCAGTTTGGAGAACTATGGCTACACCTTC.

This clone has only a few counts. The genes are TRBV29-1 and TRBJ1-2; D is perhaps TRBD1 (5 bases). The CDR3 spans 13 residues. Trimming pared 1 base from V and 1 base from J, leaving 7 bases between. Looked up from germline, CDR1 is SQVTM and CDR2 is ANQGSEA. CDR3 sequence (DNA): TGCAGCGTTGAAGCAGGGTATAACTATGGCTACACCTTC. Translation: CSVEAGYNYGYTF.

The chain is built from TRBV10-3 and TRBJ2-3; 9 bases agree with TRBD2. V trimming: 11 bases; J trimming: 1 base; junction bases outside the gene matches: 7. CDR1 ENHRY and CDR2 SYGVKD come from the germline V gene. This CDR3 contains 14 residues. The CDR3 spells CAQGGGGGTDTQYF. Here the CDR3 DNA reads TGTGCCCAGGGTGGCGGGGGGGGCACAGATACGCAGTATTTT.

The CDR3 DNA sequence: TGTGCCAGCAGTTACCGTGGAGCCTCTGGAAACACCATATATTTT. It translates to CASSYRGASGNTIYF. The rearrangement links TRBV6-5 to TRBJ1-3, with D unclear. V shed 2 bases and J shed 0 bases, with 8 bases lying between them. The CDR3 has 15 residues. Germline-derived CDR1 and CDR2 are MNHEY and SVGAGI.

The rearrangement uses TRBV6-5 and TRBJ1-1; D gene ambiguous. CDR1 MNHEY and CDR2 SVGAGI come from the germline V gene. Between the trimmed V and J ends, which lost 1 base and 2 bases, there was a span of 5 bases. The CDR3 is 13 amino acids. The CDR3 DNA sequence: TGTGCCAGCAGTTACTACAGCAACACTGAAGCTTTCTTT. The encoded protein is CASSYYSNTEAFF.

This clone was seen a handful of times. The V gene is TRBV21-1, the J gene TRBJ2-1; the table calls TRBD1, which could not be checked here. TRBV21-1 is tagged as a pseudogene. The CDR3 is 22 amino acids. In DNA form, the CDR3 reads TGTGCCAGCAGCAAAGCGCTTTATAATTTGAGGGGGTCAGCTGGGTCCTACAATGAGCAGTTCTTC. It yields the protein CASSKALYNLRGSAGSYNEQFF.

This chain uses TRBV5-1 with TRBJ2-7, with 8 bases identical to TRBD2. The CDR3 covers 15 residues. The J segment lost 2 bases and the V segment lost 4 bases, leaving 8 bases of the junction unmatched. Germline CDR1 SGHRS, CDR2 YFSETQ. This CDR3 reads CASSAGGGRAYEQYF. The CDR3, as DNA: TGCGCCAGCAGCGCGGGAGGCGGGAGAGCCTACGAGCAGTACTTC.

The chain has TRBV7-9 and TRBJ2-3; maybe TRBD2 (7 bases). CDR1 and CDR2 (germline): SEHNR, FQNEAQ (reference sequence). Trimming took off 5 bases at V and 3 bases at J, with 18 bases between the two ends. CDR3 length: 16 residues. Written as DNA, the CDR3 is TGTGCCAGCAGCCCGAGGGGGGGACCCGGAACAGATACGCAGTATTTT. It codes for CASSPRGGPGTDTQYF.

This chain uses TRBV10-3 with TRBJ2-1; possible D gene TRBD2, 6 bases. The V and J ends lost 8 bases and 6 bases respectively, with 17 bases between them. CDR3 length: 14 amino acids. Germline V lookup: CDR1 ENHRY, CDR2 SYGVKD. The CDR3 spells CAIARETGANEQFF. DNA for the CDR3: TGTGCCATCGCCCGGGAGACCGGGGCCAATGAGCAGTTCTTC.

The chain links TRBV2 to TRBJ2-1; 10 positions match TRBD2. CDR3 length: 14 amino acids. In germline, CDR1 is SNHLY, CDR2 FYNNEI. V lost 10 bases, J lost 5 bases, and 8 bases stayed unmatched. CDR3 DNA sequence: TGTGCCACTAGCGGGAGAGTGCGGGACAATGAGCAGTTCTTC. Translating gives CATSGRVRDNEQFF.

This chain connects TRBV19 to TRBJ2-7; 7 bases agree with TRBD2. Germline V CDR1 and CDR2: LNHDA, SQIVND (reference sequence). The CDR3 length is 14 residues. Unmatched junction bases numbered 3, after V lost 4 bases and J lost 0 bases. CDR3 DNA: TGTGCCAGTAGTAGAGCGGGGAACTCCTACGAGCAGTACTTC. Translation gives CASSRAGNSYEQYF.

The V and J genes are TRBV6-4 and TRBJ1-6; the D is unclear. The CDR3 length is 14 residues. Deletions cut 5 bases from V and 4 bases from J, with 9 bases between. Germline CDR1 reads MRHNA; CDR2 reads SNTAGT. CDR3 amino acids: CASSLTGYNSPLHF. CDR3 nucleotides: TGTGCCAGCAGTCTGACGGGGTATAATTCACCCCTCCACTTT.

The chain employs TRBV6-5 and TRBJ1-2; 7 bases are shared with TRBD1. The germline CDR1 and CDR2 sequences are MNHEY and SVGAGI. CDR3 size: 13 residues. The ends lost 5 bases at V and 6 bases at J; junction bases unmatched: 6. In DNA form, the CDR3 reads TGTGCCAGCAGTATACAGGGGACGGATGGCTACACCTTC. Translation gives CASSIQGTDGYTF.

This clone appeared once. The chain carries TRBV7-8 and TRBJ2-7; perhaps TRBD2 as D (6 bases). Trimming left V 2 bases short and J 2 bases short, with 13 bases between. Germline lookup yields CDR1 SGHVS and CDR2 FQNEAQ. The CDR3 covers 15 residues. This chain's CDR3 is CASSLMLANAYEQYF. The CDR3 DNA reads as TGTGCCAGCAGCTTAATGCTAGCGAACGCCTACGAGCAGTACTTC.

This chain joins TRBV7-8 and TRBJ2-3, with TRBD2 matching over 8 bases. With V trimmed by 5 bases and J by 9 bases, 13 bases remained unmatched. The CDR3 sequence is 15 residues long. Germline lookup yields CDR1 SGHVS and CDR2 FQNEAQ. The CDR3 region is CASSLRSGGGGTQYF. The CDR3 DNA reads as TGTGCCAGCAGCCTTAGGAGCGGGGGTGGGGGCACGCAGTATTTT.

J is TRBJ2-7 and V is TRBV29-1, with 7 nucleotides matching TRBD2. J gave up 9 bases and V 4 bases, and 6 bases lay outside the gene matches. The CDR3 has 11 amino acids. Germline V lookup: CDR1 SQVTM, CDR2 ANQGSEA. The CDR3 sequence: CSVVGGEAQYF. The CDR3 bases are TGCAGCGTTGTGGGGGGGGAGGCGCAGTACTTC.